This T cell receptor beta chain was documented in a study of quantifying T cell responses using KT2 cells. On the study more broadly: TCR alpha and beta constant-region primers primed reverse transcription of RNA.

Germline V gene data show CDR1 as WNHNN and CDR2 as SYGVQD (reference sequence). Trimming stripped 0 bases from V and 12 bases from J, with 12 bases between. This CDR3 is built from 13 residues. This clonotype was recorded many times. An oligo carrying a UMI was ligated to the cDNA 3' end. An equimolar mix of RC1.1 and RC1.2 primed the beta chain across TRBC1 and TRBC2. A single record per CDR3 protein comes from TCRdb applying MiXCR to the UMI-ligation and nested PCR reads. This table holds about 32,000 distinct CDR3 sequences, roughly 7.2% found once. This receptor was obtained from a human donor. The chain combines TRBV10-1 with TRBJ2-1, with TRBD2 as a possible D gene (6 bases). Material: PBMCs spiked with cells of the T cell clone KT2. In DNA, the CDR3 is TGCGCCAGCAGTGAGTCGAAGTGGGGAGGGCAGTTCTTC. Amino acids: CASSESKWGGQFF.